This section outlines one T cell receptor (beta chain) sequence together with its context. This clone was counted a single time. The target of this receptor is not known. Base qualities are not recorded, but no much larger clone differs from it by a single base. This sample is drawn from a study of blood T cell repertoires in COVID-19 (dated by TCRdb to the early 2020s). Study-level background: Samples from collaborators originated in the United States, Italy and Spain and spanned both the acute and convalescent phases of COVID-19. The material from the prospective study consisted of cDNA or gDNA derived from T cells, B-cell-depleted T cells, or PBMCs. The dataset comprised deeply sampled blood TCRbeta repertoires from subjects exposed to, actively infected with, or recovered from COVID-19. The repertoires were made available in a free public database intended to serve as a resource for research on the immune response to SARS-CoV-2. Samples came from the ongoing ImmuneRACE study (first 160 participants) plus 1,254 subjects from 6 global collaborators. Sample metadata almost always included a de-identified subject ID, COVID-19 status, age in years and sex. Where available, HLA class I and class II types were obtained from metadata supplied by the sample provider rather than from assay-based typing. Results and caveats for the whole study, not just this receptor: The amount of clinical and demographic metadata varied by source and participant and was provided uncurated.

TCRbeta CDR3 regions were amplified from genomic DNA by means of the immunoSEQ Assay, a bias-controlled multiplex PCR. The authors processed their data as follows. Within the assay, amplification of reference gene primers was used to estimate how many nucleated cells each sample contained. To quantify the absolute abundance of each unique TCRbeta CDR3 rearrangement, sequence reads were collapsed and filtered. For each sample, productive Simpson clonality was calculated by taking the square root of Simpson's diversity index across productive rearrangements. Drawn from immuneACCESS, this table holds only the in-frame rearrangements with V and J called that TCRdb kept. Clones are partly lost; checked studies trace under half to an unresolved V gene and leave the rest unexplained. V, J and clone size were drawn from that table, and D and trimming were deduced from the DNA. The sample table lists more than 95,000 clones, about 80% of them with a count of one. The top ten hold more than 20% of the sample.

Whole blood was collected in K2EDTA tubes by collaborating institutions according to the institutions' own protocols. For TCRbeta analysis, collaborators shipped samples in one of three forms: frozen whole blood, isolated PBMCs, or DNA extracted from either of those sample types. The CDR3 spans 16 residues, from the cysteine through the phenylalanine. The kept DNA is CDR3 alone, 48 bases in frame from the first base. Looking up the germline V gene yields CDR1 SGHTA and CDR2 FQGTGA. V ends up 7 bases short and J 7 bases short, with an unmatched junction base count of 17. The specimen sequenced was peripheral blood. The receptor chain draws on TRBV7-3 and TRBJ1-2; the junction holds 8 bases that match TRBD1. The receptor was derived from a human donor in a cohort sampled during active COVID-19. The CDR3 protein sequence reads: CASTLVAGGASGGYTF. The DNA reads as follows: TGTGCCAGCACCTTGGTCGCAGGGGGCGCGTCTGGTGGCTACACCTTC. Where the CDR3 stops, the reference TRBV7-3 and TRBJ1-2 genes take over; the full variable domain is GAGVSQTPSNKVTEKGKYVELRCDPISGHTALYWYRQSLGQGPEFLIYFQGTGAADDSGLPNDRFFAVRPEGSVSTLKIQRTERGDSAVYLCASTLVAGGASGGYTFGSGTRLTVV.